This TCR beta chain was sequenced during a study of pediatric ulcerative colitis. During colonoscopy, one to two rectal pinch biopsies were collected. Measured with immunoSEQ multiplex PCR; TCRdb has only the in-frame clones, and not every one. Of tens of thousands of clones in the sample, over 70% were seen once. Trimming shortened V by 2 bases and J by 0 bases, and 8 bases separated the two germline ends. The CDR3 covers 15 residues. CDR1 is MNHNS, CDR2 SASEGT, per germline. The sample consisted of gut tissue. The clonotype originates from a boy aged 5-17 years with severe ulcerative colitis. This chain uses TRBV6-1 with TRBJ1-3; D gene unclear. The CDR3 DNA reads as TGTGCCAGCAGTGAACCGGGCTACTCTGGAAACACCATATATTTT. It yields the protein CASSEPGYSGNTIYF.